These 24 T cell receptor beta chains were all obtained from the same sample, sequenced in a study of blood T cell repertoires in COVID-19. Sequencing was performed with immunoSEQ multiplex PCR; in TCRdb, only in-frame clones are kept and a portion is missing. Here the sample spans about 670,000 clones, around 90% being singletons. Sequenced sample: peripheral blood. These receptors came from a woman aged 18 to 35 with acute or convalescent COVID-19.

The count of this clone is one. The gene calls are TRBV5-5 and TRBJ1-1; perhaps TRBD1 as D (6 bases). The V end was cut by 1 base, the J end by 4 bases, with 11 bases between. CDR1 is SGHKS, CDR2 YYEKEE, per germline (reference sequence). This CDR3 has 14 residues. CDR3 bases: TGTGCCAGCAGCTTGAGGGCAGGGGTCACTGAAGCTTTCTTT. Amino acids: CASSLRAGVTEAFF.

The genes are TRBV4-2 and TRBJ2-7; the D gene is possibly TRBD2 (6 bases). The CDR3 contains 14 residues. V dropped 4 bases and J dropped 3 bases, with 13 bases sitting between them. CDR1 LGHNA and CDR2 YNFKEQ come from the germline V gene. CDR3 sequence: CASSLALANYEQYF. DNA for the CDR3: TGTGCCAGCAGCCTGGCCCTAGCGAACTACGAGCAGTACTTC.

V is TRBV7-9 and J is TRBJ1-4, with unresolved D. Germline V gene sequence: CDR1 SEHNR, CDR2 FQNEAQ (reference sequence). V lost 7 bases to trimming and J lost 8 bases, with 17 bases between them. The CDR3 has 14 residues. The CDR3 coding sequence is TGTGCCAGCAACCCGGGAGACACAAGAGAAAAACTGTTTTTT. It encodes CASNPGDTREKLFF.

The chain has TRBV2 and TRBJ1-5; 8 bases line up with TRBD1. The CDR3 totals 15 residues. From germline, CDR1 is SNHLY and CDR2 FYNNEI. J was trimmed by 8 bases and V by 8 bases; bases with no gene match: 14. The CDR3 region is CASRQGQVRGEPQHF. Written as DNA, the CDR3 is TGTGCCAGCCGGCAGGGACAGGTAAGGGGAGAGCCCCAGCATTTT.

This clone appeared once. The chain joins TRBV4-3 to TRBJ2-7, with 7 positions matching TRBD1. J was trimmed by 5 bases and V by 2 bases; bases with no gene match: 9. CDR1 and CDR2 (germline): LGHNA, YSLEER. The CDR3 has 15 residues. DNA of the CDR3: TGCGCCAGCAGCCAACATTGGGACAGCACCAACGAGCAGTACTTC. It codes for CASSQHWDSTNEQYF.

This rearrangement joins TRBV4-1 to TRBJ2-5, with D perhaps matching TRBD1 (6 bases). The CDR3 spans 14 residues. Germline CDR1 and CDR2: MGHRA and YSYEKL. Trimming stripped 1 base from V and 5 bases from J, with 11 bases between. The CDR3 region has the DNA TGCGCCAGCAGCCAAGGGGGGCTAGGCGAGACCCAGTACTTC. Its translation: CASSQGGLGETQYF.

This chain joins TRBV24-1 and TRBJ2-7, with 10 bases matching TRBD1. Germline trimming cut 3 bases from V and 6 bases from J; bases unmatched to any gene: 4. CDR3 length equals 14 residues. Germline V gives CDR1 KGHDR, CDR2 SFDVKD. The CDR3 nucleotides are TGTGCCACCAGTGATGCCCGGACAGGGGGCGAGCAGTACTTC. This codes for CATSDARTGGEQYF.

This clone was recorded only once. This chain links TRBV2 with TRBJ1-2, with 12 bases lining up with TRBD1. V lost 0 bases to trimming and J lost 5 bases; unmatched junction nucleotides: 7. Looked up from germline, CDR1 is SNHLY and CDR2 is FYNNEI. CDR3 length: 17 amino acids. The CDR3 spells CASSEALGTGGLYGYTF. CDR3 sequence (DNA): TGTGCCAGCAGTGAAGCGCTGGGGACAGGGGGCTTATATGGCTACACCTTC.

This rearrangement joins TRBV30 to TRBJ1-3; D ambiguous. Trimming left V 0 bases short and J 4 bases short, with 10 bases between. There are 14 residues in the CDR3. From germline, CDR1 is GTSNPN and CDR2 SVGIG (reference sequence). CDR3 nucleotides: TGTGCCTGGAGTGTACGAGCGTCGGGAAACACCATATATTTT. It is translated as CAWSVRASGNTIYF. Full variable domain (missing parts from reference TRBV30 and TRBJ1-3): SQTIHQWPATLVQPVGSPLSLECTVEGTSNPNLYWYRQAAGRGLQLLFYSVGIGQISSEVPQNLSASRPQDRQFILSSKKLLLSDSGFYLCAWSVRASGNTIYFGEGSWLTVV.

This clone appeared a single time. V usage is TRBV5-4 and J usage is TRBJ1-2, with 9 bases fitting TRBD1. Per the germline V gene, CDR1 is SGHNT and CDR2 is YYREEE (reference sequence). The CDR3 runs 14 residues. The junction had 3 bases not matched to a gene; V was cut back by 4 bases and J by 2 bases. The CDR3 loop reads CASSAGQGNYGYTF. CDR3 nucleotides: TGTGCCAGCAGCGCCGGACAGGGGAACTATGGCTACACCTTC.

The CDR3 here is CASSVRVRDTDTQYF. The CDR3, as DNA: TGTGCCAGCAGCGTAAGGGTCCGGGACACAGATACGCAGTATTTT. The chain carries TRBV9 and TRBJ2-3; D is possibly TRBD2 (5 bases). The CDR3 is 15 amino acids. V dropped 1 base and J dropped 2 bases, with 11 bases sitting between them. CDR1 and CDR2 (germline): SGDLS, YYNGEE.

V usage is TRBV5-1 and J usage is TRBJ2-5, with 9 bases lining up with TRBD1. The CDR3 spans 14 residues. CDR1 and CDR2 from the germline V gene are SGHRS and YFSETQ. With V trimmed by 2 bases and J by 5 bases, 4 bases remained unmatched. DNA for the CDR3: TGCGCCAGCAGCTTATCGGGACAGGGTGAGACCCAGTACTTC. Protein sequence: CASSLSGQGETQYF.

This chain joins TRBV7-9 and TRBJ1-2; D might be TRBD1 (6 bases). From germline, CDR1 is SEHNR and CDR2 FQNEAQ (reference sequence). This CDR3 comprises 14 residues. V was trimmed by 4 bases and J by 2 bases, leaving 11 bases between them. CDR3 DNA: TGTGCCAGCAGCTCCGGAGACAGGAACTATGGCTACACCTTC. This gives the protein CASSSGDRNYGYTF.

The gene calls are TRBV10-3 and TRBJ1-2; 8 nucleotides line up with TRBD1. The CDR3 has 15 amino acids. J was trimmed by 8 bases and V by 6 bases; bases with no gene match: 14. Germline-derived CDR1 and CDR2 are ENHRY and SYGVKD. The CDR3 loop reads CAIRPGQGEIVGYTF. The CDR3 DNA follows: TGTGCCATCAGGCCTGGACAGGGAGAAATTGTAGGCTACACCTTC.

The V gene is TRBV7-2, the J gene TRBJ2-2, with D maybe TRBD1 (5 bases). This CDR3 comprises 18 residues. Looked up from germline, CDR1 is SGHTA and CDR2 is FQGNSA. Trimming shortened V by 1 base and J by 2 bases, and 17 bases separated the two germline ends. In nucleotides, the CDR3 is TGTGCCAGCAGCTTAGTCGGTTTAGGGCAGGGAAACACCGGGGAGCTGTTTTTT. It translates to CASSLVGLGQGNTGELFF.

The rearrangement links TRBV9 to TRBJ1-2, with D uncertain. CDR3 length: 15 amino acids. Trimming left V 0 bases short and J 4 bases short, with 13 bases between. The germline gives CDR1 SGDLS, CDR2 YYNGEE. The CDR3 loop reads CASSVGVSVVYGYTF. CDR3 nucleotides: TGTGCCAGCAGCGTAGGGGTCAGCGTTGTCTATGGCTACACCTTC.

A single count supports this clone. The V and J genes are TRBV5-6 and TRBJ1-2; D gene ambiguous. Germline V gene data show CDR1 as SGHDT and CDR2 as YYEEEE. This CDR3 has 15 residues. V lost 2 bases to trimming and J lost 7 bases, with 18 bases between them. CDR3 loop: CASSFSLLWLRGYTF. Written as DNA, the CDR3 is TGTGCCAGCAGCTTTTCCCTCCTTTGGTTGCGTGGCTACACCTTC.

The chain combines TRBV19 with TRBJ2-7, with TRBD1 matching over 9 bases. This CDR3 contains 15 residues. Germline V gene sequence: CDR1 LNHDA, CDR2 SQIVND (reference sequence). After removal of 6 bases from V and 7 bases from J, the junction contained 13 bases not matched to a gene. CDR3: CASSPGPGQGGEQYF. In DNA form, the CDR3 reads TGTGCCAGTAGCCCCGGCCCGGGACAGGGAGGGGAGCAGTACTTC.

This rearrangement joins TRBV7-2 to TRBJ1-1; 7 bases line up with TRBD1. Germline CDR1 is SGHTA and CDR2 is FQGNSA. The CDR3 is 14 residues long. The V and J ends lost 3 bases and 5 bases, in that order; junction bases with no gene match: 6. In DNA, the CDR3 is TGTGCCAGCAGCTTTCACAGGGGTGGGACTGAAGCTTTCTTT. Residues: CASSFHRGGTEAFF.

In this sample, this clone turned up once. In DNA, the CDR3 is TGTGCCAGTTCCACCGGGACAGTTCATGAAAAACTGTTTTTT. Translating it yields CASSTGTVHEKLFF. The chain recombines TRBV19 with TRBJ1-4; 7 positions agree with TRBD1. The junction had 9 bases not matched to a gene; V was cut back by 8 bases and J by 6 bases. Germline assignment: CDR1 LNHDA and CDR2 SQIVND (reference sequence). The CDR3 totals 14 residues.

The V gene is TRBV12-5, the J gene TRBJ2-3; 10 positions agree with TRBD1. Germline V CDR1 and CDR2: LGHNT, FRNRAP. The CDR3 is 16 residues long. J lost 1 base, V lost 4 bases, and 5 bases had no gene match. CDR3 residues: CASGSGDRGGTDTQYF. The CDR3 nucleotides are TGTGCTAGTGGTTCCGGGGACAGGGGAGGCACAGATACGCAGTATTTT.

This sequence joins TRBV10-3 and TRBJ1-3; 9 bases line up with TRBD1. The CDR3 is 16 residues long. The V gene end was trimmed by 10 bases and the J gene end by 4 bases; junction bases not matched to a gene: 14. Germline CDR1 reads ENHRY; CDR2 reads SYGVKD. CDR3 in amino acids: CATAQSGTGLGNTIYF. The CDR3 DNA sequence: TGTGCCACCGCTCAGTCCGGGACAGGGTTGGGAAACACCATATATTTT.

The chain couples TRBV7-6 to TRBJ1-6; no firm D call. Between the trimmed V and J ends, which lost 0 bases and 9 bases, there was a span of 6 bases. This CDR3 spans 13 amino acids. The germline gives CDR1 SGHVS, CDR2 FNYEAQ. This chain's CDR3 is CASSLASPSPLHF. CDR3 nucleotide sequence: TGTGCCAGCAGCTTAGCTTCTCCTTCACCCCTCCACTTT. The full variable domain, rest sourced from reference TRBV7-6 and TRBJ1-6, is GAGVSQSPRYKVTKRGQDVALRCDPISGHVSLYWYRQALGQGPEFLTYFNYEAQQDKSGLPNDRFSAERPEGSISTLTIQRTEQRDSAMYRCASSLASPSPLHFGNGTRLTVT.

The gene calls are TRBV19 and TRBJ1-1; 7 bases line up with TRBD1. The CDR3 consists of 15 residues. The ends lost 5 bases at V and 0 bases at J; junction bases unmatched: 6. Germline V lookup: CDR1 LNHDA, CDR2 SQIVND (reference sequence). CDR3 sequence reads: CASSVDRSMNTEAFF. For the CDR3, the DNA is TGTGCCAGTAGTGTGGACAGGTCCATGAACACTGAAGCTTTCTTT.